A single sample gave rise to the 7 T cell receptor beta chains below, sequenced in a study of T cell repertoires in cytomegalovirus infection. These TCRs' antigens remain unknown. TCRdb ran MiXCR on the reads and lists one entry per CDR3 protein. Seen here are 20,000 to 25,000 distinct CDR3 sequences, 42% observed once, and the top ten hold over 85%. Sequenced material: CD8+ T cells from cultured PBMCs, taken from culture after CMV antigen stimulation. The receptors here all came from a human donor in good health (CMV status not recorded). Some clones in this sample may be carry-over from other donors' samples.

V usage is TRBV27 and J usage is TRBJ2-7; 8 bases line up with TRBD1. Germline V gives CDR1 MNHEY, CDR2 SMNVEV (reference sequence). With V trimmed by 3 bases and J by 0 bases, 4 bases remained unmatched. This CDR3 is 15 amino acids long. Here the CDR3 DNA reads TGTGCCAGCAGTTTTGGACAGGGCCCCTCCTACGAGCAGTACTTC. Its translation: CASSFGQGPSYEQYF.

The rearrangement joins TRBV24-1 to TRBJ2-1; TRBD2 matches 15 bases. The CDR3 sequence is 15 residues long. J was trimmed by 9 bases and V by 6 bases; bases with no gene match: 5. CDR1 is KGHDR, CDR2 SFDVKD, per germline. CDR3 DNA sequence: TGTGCCACCAGTCATCCGGGACTAGCGGGAGGTGAGCAGTTCTTC. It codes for CATSHPGLAGGEQFF.

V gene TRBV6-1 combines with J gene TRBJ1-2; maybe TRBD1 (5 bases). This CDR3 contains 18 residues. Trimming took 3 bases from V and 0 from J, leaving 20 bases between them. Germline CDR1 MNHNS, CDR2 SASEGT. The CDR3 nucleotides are TGTGCCAGCAGTGAGATATTACAGGTTCGGAGCTCTAACTATGGCTACACCTTC. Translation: CASSEILQVRSSNYGYTF.

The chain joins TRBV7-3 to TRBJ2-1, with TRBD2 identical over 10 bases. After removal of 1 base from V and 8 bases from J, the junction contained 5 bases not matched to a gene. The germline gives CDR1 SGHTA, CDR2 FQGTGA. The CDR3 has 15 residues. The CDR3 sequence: CASSLISGGAYEQFF. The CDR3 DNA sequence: TGTGCCAGCAGCTTAATCAGCGGGGGGGCGTATGAGCAGTTCTTC.

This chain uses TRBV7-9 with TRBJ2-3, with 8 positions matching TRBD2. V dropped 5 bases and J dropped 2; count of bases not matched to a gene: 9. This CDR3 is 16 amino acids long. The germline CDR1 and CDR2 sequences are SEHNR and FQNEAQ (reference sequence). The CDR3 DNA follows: TGTGCCAGCAGCGGGAGCGTCGGGAGGGCCACAGATACGCAGTATTTT. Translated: CASSGSVGRATDTQYF.

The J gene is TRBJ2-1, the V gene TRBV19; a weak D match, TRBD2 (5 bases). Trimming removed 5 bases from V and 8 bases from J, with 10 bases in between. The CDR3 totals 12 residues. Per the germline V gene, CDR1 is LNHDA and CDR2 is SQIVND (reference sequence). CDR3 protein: CASSPDGDEQFF. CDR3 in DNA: TGTGCCAGTAGTCCCGACGGGGATGAGCAGTTCTTC.

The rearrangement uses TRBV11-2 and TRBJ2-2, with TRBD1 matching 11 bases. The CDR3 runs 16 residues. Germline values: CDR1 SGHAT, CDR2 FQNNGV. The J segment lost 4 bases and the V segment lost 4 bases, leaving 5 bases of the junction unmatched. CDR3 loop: CASSSDRGRGTGELFF. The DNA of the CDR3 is TGTGCCAGCAGCTCGGACAGGGGGCGCGGCACCGGGGAGCTGTTTTTT.